Listed here are 25 T cell receptor beta chains from one sample, sequenced in a study of B cell selection in AIRE deficiency (dated by TCRdb to between 2019 and 2020). The library came from the immunoSEQ multiplex PCR assay. Entries here come from immuneACCESS through TCRdb and include only in-frame sequences with V and J called. Some clones fail to appear in such tables; in the studies checked, an unresolved V gene covers under half of the shortfall, and the cause of the remainder is unknown. This sample lists some 24,000 clones; approximately 96% were detected once. Approximately 0.2% of the sample comes from the top ten. Conventional CD4 T cells were sorted as CD4+CD127+ cells. The sample comprised CD4+CD127+ conventional T cells sorted from PBMCs. These receptors all stem from a human donor in good health.

The chain is built from TRBV5-4 and TRBJ1-1, with no clear D. Germline CDR1 reads SGHNT; CDR2 reads YYREEE (reference sequence). The CDR3 has 16 amino acids. Trimming took 0 bases from V and 0 from J, leaving 12 bases between them. The CDR3 DNA sequence: TGTGCCAGCAGCTTGGAAGGGTGGGGAATGAACACTGAAGCTTTCTTT. It yields the protein CASSLEGWGMNTEAFF.

J is TRBJ1-5 and V is TRBV30; TRBD1 matches 7 bases. Per germline, CDR1 GTSNPN and CDR2 SVGIG (reference sequence). Trimming removed 4 bases from V and 5 bases from J; junction bases left unmatched: 8. This CDR3 region has 14 residues. For the CDR3, the DNA is TGTGCCTGGACCCGGACAGGCGGGGATCAGCCCCAGCATTTT. It yields the protein CAWTRTGGDQPQHF.

V is TRBV27 and J is TRBJ1-6, with 9 bases fitting TRBD1. Losses at the gene ends were 3 bases for V and 7 bases for J; bases not matched to a gene: 4. Germline V gene sequence: CDR1 MNHEY, CDR2 SMNVEV (reference sequence). The CDR3 has 15 amino acids. CDR3 in amino acids: CASSFLGTGNSPLHF. The DNA of the CDR3 is TGTGCCAGCAGTTTCCTTGGGACAGGGAATTCACCCCTCCACTTT.

The chain carries TRBV11-3 and TRBJ2-2; 10 nucleotides agree with TRBD1. Losses at the gene ends were 4 bases for V and 5 bases for J; bases not matched to a gene: 10. Germline CDR1 SGHNT, CDR2 YENEEA. The CDR3 extends over 17 amino acids. CDR3 sequence reads: CASSSREDRGLTGELFF. For the CDR3, the DNA is TGTGCCAGCAGCTCGCGAGAAGACAGGGGGCTAACCGGGGAGCTGTTTTTT.

The J gene is TRBJ2-2, the V gene TRBV29-1; 12 bases match TRBD2. The CDR3 loop spans 15 amino acids. CDR1 is SQVTM and CDR2 is ANQGSEA in the germline V gene. Unmatched junction bases numbered 6, after V lost 6 bases and J lost 4 bases. CDR3 sequence reads: CSVPGTSGPTGELFF. CDR3 nucleotides: TGCAGCGTCCCCGGGACTAGCGGGCCCACCGGGGAGCTGTTTTTT.

CDR3 sequence reads: CATSRDRWDRGETQYF. CDR3 nucleotide sequence: TGTGCCACCAGCAGAGATAGGTGGGACAGGGGTGAGACCCAGTACTTC. J is TRBJ2-5 and V is TRBV15; TRBD1 aligns across 10 bases. Germline V gene lookup returns CDR1 LNHNV and CDR2 YYDKDF (reference sequence). J gave up 5 bases and V 0 bases, and 6 bases lay outside the gene matches. This CDR3 has 16 residues.

This chain uses TRBV28 with TRBJ2-7, with a possible D match to TRBD1 (6 bases). Trimming stripped 3 bases from V and 4 bases from J, with 25 bases between. The germline V gene encodes CDR1 MDHEN and CDR2 SYDVKM. The CDR3 contains 18 residues. The CDR3 region has the DNA TGTGCCAGCAGTTTTCTCTACCTCAGGGGCCCCCATCTTTACGAGCAGTACTTC. Its translation is CASSFLYLRGPHLYEQYF.

The gene calls are TRBV5-1 and TRBJ2-5; TRBD1 agrees at 11 bases. Trimming took 5 bases from V and 6 from J; bases not matched to a gene: 6. The V gene's germline CDR1 is SGHRS and CDR2 YFSETQ. The CDR3 runs 14 residues. CDR3 nucleotides: TGCGCCAGCAGTCCCGGGACAGGGGGACAGACCCAGTACTTC. This codes for CASSPGTGGQTQYF.

The chain joins TRBV11-2 to TRBJ2-7; the match to TRBD1 covers 7 bases. CDR1 is SGHAT, CDR2 FQNNGV, per germline. The CDR3 sequence is 12 residues long. Trimming at V came to 5 bases and at J to 11 bases, leaving 9 bases not matched to a gene. Here the CDR3 DNA reads TGTGCCAGCAGCCCCCAGACAGGGATGGAGTACTTC. Its translation is CASSPQTGMEYF.

This rearrangement joins TRBV5-4 to TRBJ2-1; TRBD2 aligns across 15 bases. The CDR3 length is 15 residues. Germline-derived CDR1 and CDR2 are SGHNT and YYREEE (reference sequence). The trim removed 4 bases at V and 8 bases at J, leaving 4 bases unmatched. The DNA for the CDR3 is TGTGCCAGCAGCCGGACTAGCGGGAGGGCTGATGAGCAGTTCTTC. Amino acid sequence: CASSRTSGRADEQFF.

This clone was recorded once. The chain uses TRBV5-5 and TRBJ2-7; 9 bases fit TRBD1. In germline, CDR1 is SGHKS, CDR2 YYEKEE (reference sequence). The junction had 3 bases not matched to a gene; V was cut back by 2 bases and J by 3 bases. The length of the CDR3 is 14 residues. The CDR3 is CASSLRQGDYEQYF. CDR3 sequence (DNA): TGTGCCAGCAGCTTAAGACAGGGGGACTACGAGCAGTACTTC.

The chain couples TRBV6-1 to TRBJ2-7; 13 nucleotides agree with TRBD2. CDR1 is MNHNS and CDR2 is SASEGT in the germline V gene. The length of the CDR3 is 15 residues. The J segment lost 9 bases and the V segment lost 6 bases, leaving 11 bases of the junction unmatched. The DNA for the CDR3 is TGTGCCAGCAGAACCGGGACTAGCGGGGTACGGGGGCAGTACTTC. Its protein product is CASRTGTSGVRGQYF.

The V gene is TRBV11-2, the J gene TRBJ1-1; TRBD1 is a possible D gene (5 bases). The germline V gene encodes CDR1 SGHAT and CDR2 FQNNGV. Trimming left V 1 base short and J 2 bases short, with 14 bases between. This CDR3 has 16 residues. CDR3 DNA: TGTGCCAGCAGCTTAGGCAGGACAACCAAAAACACTGAAGCTTTCTTT. This gives the protein CASSLGRTTKNTEAFF.

V usage is TRBV5-1 and J usage is TRBJ2-1, with D perhaps given as TRBD1 or TRBD2 (5 bases each). Germline V CDR1 and CDR2: SGHRS, YFSETQ. V lost 4 bases and J 4 bases, leaving 18 bases between the germline ends. This CDR3 contains 16 residues. CDR3 nucleotides: TGCGCCAGCAGCCCCTCGGGGCGGACGGATTACAATGAGCAGTTCTTC. Protein: CASSPSGRTDYNEQFF.

This chain uses TRBV4-1 with TRBJ1-5; no clear D gene. Germline V gives CDR1 MGHRA, CDR2 YSYEKL. Trimming shortened V by 0 bases and J by 3 bases, and 9 bases separated the two germline ends. This CDR3 has 15 residues. This CDR3 is CASSQEASYNQPQHF. The CDR3 DNA reads as TGCGCCAGCAGCCAAGAGGCCTCTTACAATCAGCCCCAGCATTTT.

In its sample, this clone was seen once. The chain combines TRBV28 with TRBJ2-7; 10 nucleotides agree with TRBD2. This CDR3 is 12 amino acids long. Per germline, CDR1 MDHEN and CDR2 SYDVKM. V gave up 6 bases and J gave up 8 bases; unmatched junction bases: 4. The CDR3 is CASSEREGQQYF. For the CDR3, the DNA is TGTGCCAGCAGCGAGCGGGAGGGCCAGCAGTACTTC.

The chain carries TRBV28 and TRBJ2-7; 8 bases are a match to TRBD2. With V trimmed by 6 bases and J by 0 bases, 4 bases remained unmatched. The germline gives CDR1 MDHEN, CDR2 SYDVKM. This CDR3 spans 14 amino acids. CDR3 bases: TGTGCCAGCAGCCGTAGCGGGAACTCCTACGAGCAGTACTTC. Translating it yields CASSRSGNSYEQYF.

V is TRBV7-2 and J is TRBJ2-3; the D is unclear. CDR1 is SGHTA, CDR2 FQGNSA, per germline. V was pared by 4 bases and J by 4 bases, with 12 bases between. The CDR3 sequence is 14 residues long. Here the CDR3 DNA reads TGTGCCAGCAGCTCCAACGCGGTGGCAGATACGCAGTATTTT. This encodes CASSSNAVADTQYF.

This clone was found once. The chain carries TRBV2 and TRBJ2-1; no definite D call. The germline V and J ends were trimmed by 7 bases and 7 bases, with 11 bases remaining between them. Germline V CDR1 and CDR2: SNHLY, FYNNEI. This CDR3 is built from 12 residues. The CDR3 here is CASTPTRNEQFF. CDR3 DNA sequence: TGTGCCAGCACCCCGACCAGGAATGAGCAGTTCTTC.

This clone has a handful of counts. The gene calls are TRBV18 and TRBJ1-6, with 7 positions matching TRBD1. From germline, CDR1 is KGHSH and CDR2 LQKENI. This CDR3 region has 14 residues. Trimming took 3 bases from V and 8 from J; bases not matched to a gene: 4. The CDR3 loop reads CASSPTQGDSPLHF. CDR3 coding DNA: TGTGCCAGCTCACCGACCCAGGGGGATTCACCCCTCCACTTT.

The chain has TRBV2 and TRBJ1-5; 7 bases line up with TRBD1. The ends lost 5 bases at V and 2 bases at J; junction bases unmatched: 3. CDR1 and CDR2 (germline): SNHLY, FYNNEI. The CDR3 totals 14 residues. The CDR3 region is CASSRDSGNQPQHF. The CDR3 DNA reads TGTGCCAGCAGTAGGGACAGCGGCAATCAGCCCCAGCATTTT.

This chain links TRBV4-1 with TRBJ2-1; 8 nucleotides align to TRBD2. V lost 0 bases and J lost 4; bases outside the gene matches: 5. Germline CDR1 MGHRA, CDR2 YSYEKL. The CDR3 consists of 16 residues. CDR3 amino acids: CASSQDASGQYNEQFF. DNA for the CDR3: TGCGCCAGCAGCCAAGACGCTAGCGGGCAGTACAATGAGCAGTTCTTC.

As DNA, the CDR3 is TGTGCCAGCAGTTTAAGGGGTTCCCACCCGGGGATCAACTATGGCTACACCTTC. Residues: CASSLRGSHPGINYGYTF. V is TRBV27 and J is TRBJ1-2; weak D call: TRBD1 (5 bases). The CDR3 spans 18 residues. Germline CDR1 and CDR2: MNHEY and SMNVEV (reference sequence). Trimming shortened V by 2 bases and J by 2 bases, and 21 bases separated the two germline ends.

The chain carries TRBV5-1 and TRBJ2-3; TRBD2 aligns across 9 bases. Unmatched junction bases numbered 4, after V lost 4 bases and J lost 1 base. CDR1 SGHRS and CDR2 YFSETQ come from the germline V gene. The CDR3 length is 15 residues. The CDR3 region is CASSLSGSGTDTQYF. CDR3 nucleotide sequence: TGCGCCAGCAGCCTTAGCGGGAGCGGCACAGATACGCAGTATTTT. Full variable domain (missing parts from reference TRBV5-1 and TRBJ2-3): KAGVTQTPRYLIKTRGQQVTLSCSPISGHRSVSWYQQTPGQGLQFLFEYFSETQRNKGNFPGRFSGRQFSNSRSEMNVSTLELGDSALYLCASSLSGSGTDTQYFGPGTRLTVL.

The chain is built from TRBV28 and TRBJ1-1; no clear D. The ends were cut back, 7 bases at V and 7 bases at J, with 10 bases in the middle. The germline CDR1 and CDR2 sequences are MDHEN and SYDVKM. The CDR3 spans 11 residues. CDR3 in amino acids: CASTTYGEAFF. CDR3 nucleotides: TGTGCCAGCACCACTTATGGTGAAGCTTTCTTT.